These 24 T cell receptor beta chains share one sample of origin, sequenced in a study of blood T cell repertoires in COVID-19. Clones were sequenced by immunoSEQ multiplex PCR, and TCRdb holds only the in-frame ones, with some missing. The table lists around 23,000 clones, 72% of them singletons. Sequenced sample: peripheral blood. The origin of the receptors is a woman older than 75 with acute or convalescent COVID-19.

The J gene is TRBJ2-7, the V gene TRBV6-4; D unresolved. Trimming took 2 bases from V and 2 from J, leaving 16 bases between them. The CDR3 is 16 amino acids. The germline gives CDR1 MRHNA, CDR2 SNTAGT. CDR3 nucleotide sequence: TGTGCCAGCAGTGACCGTCTTCATAGCCCAACCTACGAGCAGTACTTC. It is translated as CASSDRLHSPTYEQYF.

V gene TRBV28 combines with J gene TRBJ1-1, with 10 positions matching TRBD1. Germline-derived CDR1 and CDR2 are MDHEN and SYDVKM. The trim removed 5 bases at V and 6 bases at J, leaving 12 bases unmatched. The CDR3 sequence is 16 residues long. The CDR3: CASSPLPGQGLAEAFF. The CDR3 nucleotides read TGTGCCAGCAGTCCCCTTCCGGGACAGGGGTTAGCTGAAGCTTTCTTT.

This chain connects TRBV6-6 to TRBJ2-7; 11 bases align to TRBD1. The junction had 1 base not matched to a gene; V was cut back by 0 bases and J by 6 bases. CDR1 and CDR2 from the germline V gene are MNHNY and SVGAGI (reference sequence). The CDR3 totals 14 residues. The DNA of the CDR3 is TGTGCCAGCAGTTACTCCGGGACAGGGGGCGAGCAGTACTTC. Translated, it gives CASSYSGTGGEQYF.

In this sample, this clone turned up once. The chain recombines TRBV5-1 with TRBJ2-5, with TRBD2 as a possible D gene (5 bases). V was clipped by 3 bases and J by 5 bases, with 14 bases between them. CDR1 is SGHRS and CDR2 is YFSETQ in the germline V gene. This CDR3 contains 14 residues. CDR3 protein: CASSSMTTEETQYF. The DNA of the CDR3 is TGCGCCAGCAGCTCCATGACTACTGAGGAGACCCAGTACTTC. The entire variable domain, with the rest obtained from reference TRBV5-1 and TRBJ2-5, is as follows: KAGVTQTPRYLIKTRGQQVTLSCSPISGHRSVSWYQQTPGQGLQFLFEYFSETQRNKGNFPGRFSGRQFSNSRSEMNVSTLELGDSALYLCASSSMTTEETQYFGPGTRLLVL.

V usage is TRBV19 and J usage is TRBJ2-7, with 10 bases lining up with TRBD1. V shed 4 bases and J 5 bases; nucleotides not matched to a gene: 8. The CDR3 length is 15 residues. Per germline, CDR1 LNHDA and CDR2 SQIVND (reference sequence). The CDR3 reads CASSTLGTGEHEQYF. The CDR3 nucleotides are TGTGCCAGTAGTACCCTCGGGACAGGGGAGCACGAGCAGTACTTC.

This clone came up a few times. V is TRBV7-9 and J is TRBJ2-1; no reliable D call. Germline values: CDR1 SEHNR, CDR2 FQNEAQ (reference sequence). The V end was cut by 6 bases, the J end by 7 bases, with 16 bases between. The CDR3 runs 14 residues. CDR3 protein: CASSRDSDGNEQFF. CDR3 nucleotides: TGTGCCAGCAGTCGCGACTCTGATGGGAATGAGCAGTTCTTC.

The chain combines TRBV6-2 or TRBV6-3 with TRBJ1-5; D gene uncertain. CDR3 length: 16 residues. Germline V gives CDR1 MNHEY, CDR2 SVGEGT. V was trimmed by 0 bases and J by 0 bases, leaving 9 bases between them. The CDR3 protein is CASSYSPGDSNQPQHF. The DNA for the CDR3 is TGTGCCAGCAGTTACTCCCCGGGAGATAGCAATCAGCCCCAGCATTTT.

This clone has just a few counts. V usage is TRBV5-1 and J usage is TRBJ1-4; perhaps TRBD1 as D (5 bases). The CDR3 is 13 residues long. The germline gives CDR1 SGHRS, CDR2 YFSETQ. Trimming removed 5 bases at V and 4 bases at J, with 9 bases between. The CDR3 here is CASRRDGNEKLFF. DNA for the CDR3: TGCGCCAGCAGGCGGGACGGTAATGAAAAACTGTTTTTT.

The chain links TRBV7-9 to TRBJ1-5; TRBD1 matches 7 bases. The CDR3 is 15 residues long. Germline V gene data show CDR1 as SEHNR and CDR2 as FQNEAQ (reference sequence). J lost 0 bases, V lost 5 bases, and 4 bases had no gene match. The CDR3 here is CASSQTGSSNQPQHF. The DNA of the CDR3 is TGTGCCAGCAGCCAGACAGGGAGTAGCAATCAGCCCCAGCATTTT. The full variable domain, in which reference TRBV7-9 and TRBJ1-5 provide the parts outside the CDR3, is DTGVSQNPRHKITKRGQNVTFRCDPISEHNRLYWYRQTLGQGPEFLTYFQNEAQLEKSRLLSDRFSAERPKGSFSTLEIQRTEQGDSAMYLCASSQTGSSNQPQHFGDGTRLSIL.

CDR3 bases: TGCGCCAGCAGCTCAGTCTATGGCTACACCTTC. Its protein is CASSSVYGYTF. The chain is built from TRBV4-1 and TRBJ1-2; no clear D. V gave up 5 bases and J gave up 4 bases, with 5 bases separating them. The CDR3 totals 11 residues. CDR1 and CDR2 (germline): MGHRA, YSYEKL.

The CDR3 nucleotides read TGTGCCAGCAGCCAAACCTACTACGGACAGGGGGCTCAGAATGAGCAGTTCTTC. Translating gives CASSQTYYGQGAQNEQFF. V and J are TRBV7-2 and TRBJ2-1; 11 bases match TRBD1. This CDR3 is built from 18 residues. The germline V gene has CDR1 SGHTA and CDR2 FQGNSA. The V gene end was trimmed by 5 bases and the J gene end by 7 bases; junction bases not matched to a gene: 16.

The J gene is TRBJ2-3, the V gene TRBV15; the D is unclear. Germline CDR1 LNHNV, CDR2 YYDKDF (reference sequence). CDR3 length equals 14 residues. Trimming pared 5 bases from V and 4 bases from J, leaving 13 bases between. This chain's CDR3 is CATSRGLSADTQYF. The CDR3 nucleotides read TGTGCCACCAGCCGCGGCCTATCCGCAGATACGCAGTATTTT.

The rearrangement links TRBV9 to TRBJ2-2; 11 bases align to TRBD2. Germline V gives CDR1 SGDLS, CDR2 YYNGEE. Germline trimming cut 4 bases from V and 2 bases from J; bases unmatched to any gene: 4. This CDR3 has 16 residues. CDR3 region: CASSQGTSGNTGELFF. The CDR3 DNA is TGTGCCAGCAGCCAAGGGACTAGCGGTAACACCGGGGAGCTGTTTTTT.

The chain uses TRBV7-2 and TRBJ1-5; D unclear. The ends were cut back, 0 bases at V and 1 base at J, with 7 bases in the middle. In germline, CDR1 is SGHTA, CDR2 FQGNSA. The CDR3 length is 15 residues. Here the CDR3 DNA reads TGTGCCAGCAGCTTAGCGGCCCGAAGCAATCAGCCCCAGCATTTT. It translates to CASSLAARSNQPQHF.

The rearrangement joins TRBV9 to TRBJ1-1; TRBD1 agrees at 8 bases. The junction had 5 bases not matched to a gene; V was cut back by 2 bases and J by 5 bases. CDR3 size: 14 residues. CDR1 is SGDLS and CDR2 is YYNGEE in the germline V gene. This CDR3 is CASSVGQGVTEAFF. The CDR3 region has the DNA TGTGCCAGCAGCGTCGGACAGGGAGTAACTGAAGCTTTCTTT.

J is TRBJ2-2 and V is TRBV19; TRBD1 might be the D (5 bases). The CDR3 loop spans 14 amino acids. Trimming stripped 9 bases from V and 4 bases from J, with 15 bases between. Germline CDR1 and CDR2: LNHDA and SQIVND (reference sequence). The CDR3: CASKTQGSTGELFF. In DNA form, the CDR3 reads TGTGCCAGCAAGACCCAGGGTTCCACCGGGGAGCTGTTTTTT.

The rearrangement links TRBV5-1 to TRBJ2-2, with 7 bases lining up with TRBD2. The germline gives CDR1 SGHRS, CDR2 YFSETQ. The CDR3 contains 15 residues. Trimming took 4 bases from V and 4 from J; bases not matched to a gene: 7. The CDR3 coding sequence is TGCGCCAGCAGCCAAGTAGCGGGCACCACCGGGGAGCTGTTTTTT. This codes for CASSQVAGTTGELFF.

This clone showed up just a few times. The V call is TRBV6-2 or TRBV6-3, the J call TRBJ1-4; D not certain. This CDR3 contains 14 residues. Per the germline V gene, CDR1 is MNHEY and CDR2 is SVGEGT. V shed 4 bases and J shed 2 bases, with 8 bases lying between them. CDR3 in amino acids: CASSSARTNEKLFF. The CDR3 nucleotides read TGTGCCAGCAGTTCAGCCAGGACTAATGAAAAACTGTTTTTT.

The CDR3 region is CASSSLGQGNTEAFF. CDR3 nucleotide sequence: TGCGCCAGCAGCTCCCTAGGACAGGGGAACACTGAAGCTTTCTTT. This chain joins TRBV5-1 and TRBJ1-1, with 8 nucleotides matching TRBD1. Looked up from germline, CDR1 is SGHRS and CDR2 is YFSETQ. J was trimmed by 1 base and V by 3 bases; bases with no gene match: 5. The CDR3 spans 15 residues.

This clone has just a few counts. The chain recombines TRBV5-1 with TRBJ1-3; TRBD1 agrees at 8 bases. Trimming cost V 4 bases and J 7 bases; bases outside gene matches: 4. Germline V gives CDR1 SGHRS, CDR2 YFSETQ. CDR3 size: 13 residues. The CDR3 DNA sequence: TGCGCCAGCAGCACGACAGGGGTGAACACCATATATTTT. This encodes CASSTTGVNTIYF.

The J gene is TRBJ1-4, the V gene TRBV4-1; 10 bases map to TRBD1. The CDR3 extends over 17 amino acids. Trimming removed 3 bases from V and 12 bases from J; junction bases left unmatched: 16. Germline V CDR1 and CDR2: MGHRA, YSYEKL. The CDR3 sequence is CASSHPRAGTGEGELFF. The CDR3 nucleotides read TGCGCCAGCAGCCATCCCCGAGCCGGGACAGGGGAGGGGGAACTGTTTTTT.

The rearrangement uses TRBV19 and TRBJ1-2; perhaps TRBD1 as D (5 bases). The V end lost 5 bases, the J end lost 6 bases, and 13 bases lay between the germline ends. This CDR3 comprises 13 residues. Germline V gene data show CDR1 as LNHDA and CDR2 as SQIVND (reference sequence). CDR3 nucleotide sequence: TGTGCCAGTAGTCCCCGCAGGGTGGATGGCTACACCTTC. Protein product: CASSPRRVDGYTF.

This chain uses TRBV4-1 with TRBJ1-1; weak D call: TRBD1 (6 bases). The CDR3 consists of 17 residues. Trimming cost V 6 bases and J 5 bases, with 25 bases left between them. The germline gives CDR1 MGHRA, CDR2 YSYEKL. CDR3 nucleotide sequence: TGCGCCAGCAGTACTATTAGGGCTGGGGGGGCGAGGACTGAAGCTTTCTTT. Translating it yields CASSTIRAGGARTEAFF.

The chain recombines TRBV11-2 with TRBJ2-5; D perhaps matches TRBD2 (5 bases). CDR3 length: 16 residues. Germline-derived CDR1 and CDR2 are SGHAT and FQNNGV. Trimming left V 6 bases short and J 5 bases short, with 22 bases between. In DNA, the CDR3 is TGTGCCAGCAGAAATATGTTGGACGGGGTCGGCGAGACCCAGTACTTC. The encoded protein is CASRNMLDGVGETQYF.